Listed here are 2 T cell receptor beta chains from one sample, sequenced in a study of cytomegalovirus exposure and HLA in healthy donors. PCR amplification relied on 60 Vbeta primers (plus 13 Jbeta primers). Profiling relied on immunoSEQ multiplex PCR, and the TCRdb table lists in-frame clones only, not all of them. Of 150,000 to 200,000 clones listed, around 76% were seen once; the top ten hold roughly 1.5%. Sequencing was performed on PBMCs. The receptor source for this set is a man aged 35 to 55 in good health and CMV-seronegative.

For the CDR3, the DNA is TGCAGCGTCCGTAGCGGGAGACGGGCCTACGAGCAGTACTTC. Translating gives CSVRSGRRAYEQYF. The V and J genes are TRBV29-1 and TRBJ2-7, with 9 nucleotides matching TRBD2. Per the germline V gene, CDR1 is SQVTM and CDR2 is ANQGSEA. This CDR3 region has 14 residues. Germline trimming cut 6 bases from V and 2 bases from J; bases unmatched to any gene: 8.

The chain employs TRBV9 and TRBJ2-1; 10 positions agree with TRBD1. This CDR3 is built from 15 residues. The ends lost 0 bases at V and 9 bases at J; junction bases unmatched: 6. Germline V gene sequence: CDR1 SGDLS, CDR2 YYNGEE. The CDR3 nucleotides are TGTGCCAGCAGCGTAGCTCTGACAGGGGGCAGTGAGCAGTTCTTC. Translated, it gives CASSVALTGGSEQFF.